This TCR beta chain was obtained from a study of regulatory and conventional T cells in RAG deficiency. Overall study results and limits: Treg unique TCR beta sequences were approximately 100-fold fewer in Omenn syndrome and CID/AS patients than controls. RAG-deficient patients showed markedly lower Shannon entropy and higher Simpson indices than control T-cell subsets.

Repertoires were generated with immunoSEQ multiplex PCR, while TCRdb's copy carries only in-frame clones and drops some. Of some 30,000 clones in the sample, 70% to 90% are singletons; the top ten hold roughly 13%. This clone showed up just once. Its target is unknown. Trimming removed 3 bases from V and 0 bases from J; junction bases left unmatched: 7. Germline CDR1 and CDR2: SGHRS and YFSETQ. This CDR3 comprises 17 residues. The same sample was also used in a study of regulatory T cells. That report adds: Amplification used 52 TRBV primers and 13 TRBJ primers.

The chain combines TRBV5-1 with TRBJ2-3; TRBD2 aligns across 10 bases. This clonotype was sampled from a human donor in good health. Sequencing was done on a sample of CD8+ T cells sorted from blood. The CDR3 DNA is TGCGCCAGCAGCTCGGGACTAGCGCCTTCTAGCACAGATACGCAGTATTTT. Protein sequence: CASSSGLAPSSTDTQYF.